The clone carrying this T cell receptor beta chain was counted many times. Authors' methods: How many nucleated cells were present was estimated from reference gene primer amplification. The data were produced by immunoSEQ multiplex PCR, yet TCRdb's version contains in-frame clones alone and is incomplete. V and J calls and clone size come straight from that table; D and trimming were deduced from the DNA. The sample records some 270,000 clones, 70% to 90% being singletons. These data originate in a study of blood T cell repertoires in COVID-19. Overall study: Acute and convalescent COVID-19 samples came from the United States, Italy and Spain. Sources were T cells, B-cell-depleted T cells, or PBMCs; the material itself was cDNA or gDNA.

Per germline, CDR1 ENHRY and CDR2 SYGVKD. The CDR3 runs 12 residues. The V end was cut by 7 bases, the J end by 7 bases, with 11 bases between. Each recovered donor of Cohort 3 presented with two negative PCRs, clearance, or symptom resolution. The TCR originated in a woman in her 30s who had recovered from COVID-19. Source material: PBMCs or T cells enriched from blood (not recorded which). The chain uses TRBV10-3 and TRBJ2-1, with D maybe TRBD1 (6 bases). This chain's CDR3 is CAIKETGNEQFF. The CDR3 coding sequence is TGTGCCATCAAGGAAACAGGGAATGAGCAGTTCTTC.